This T cell receptor beta chain stems from a study of spatial heterogeneity in lung cancer. As for the study in general: Raw-read counts averaged over ten per unique TCR and UMI combination.

All TCR cDNA molecules were individually tagged with a unique molecular identifier. One entry per CDR3 protein results from TCRdb running MiXCR on the 5' RACE reads. The table records about 36,000 distinct CDR3 sequences, more than 6.5% of them present only once. V was clipped by 7 bases and J by 7 bases; unmatched bases: 10. The CDR3 is 15 amino acids. Germline CDR1 is SGHAT and CDR2 is FQNNGV. Indicated time point: blood at routine non-recurrence follow-up after resection. Whole RNA obtained from tumor, nontumor lung or frozen PBMC underwent sequencing without sorting. This clonotype was seen many times.

The material sequenced was PBMCs, taken at follow-up. V usage is TRBV11-2 and J usage is TRBJ2-1; 10 bases map to TRBD2. This clonotype originated in a male donor with early-stage non-small cell lung cancer. CDR3 sequence reads: CASISLSGGVNEQFF. The CDR3 nucleotides are TGTGCCAGCATCTCTCTCAGCGGGGGGGTGAATGAGCAGTTCTTC.